These 14 T cell receptor beta chains were all obtained from the same sample, sequenced in a study of regulatory T cells in long-lasting Graves disease. The authors built TCR beta libraries using iRepertoire HTBI primers and Arm-PCR of CDR3 regions. TCRdb independently ran MiXCR on the multiplex PCR reads; one entry per CDR3 protein. The table has about half a million distinct CDR3 sequences, 22% seen once; the top ten hold about 12%. Time point in this sample: persistent/refractory GD, antithyroid drugs over 5 years with positive TRAb. The TCR library was prepared using RNA isolated from PBMCs. The specimen was peripheral blood mononuclear cells (PBMCs), collected when the disease was refractory, from a patient treated with antithyroid drugs. The receptors stem from a female donor with Graves disease.

This clonotype appeared a few times. The chain joins TRBV7-2 to TRBJ1-6; D not resolved. This CDR3 is built from 14 residues. The V gene lost 5 bases and the J gene lost 10 bases, with 15 bases spanning the gap. The V gene's germline CDR1 is SGHTA and CDR2 FQGNSA. CDR3 nucleotides: TGTGCCAGCAGCCGGGCAAGGGATCGGTCACCCCTCCACTTT. Translated, it gives CASSRARDRSPLHF.

This clonotype turned up a few times. This chain connects TRBV28 to TRBJ2-7; maybe TRBD1 (8 bases). CDR3 length: 17 residues. V was shortened by 3 bases and J by 4 bases, with 22 bases between the two germline ends. Germline lookup yields CDR1 MDHEN and CDR2 SYDVKM. Here the CDR3 DNA reads TGTGCCAGCAGTTTGACCCCTGGACAGGGAGGGGGATACGAGCAGTACTTC. Translated, it gives CASSLTPGQGGGYEQYF. The entire variable domain, with the rest obtained from reference TRBV28 and TRBJ2-7, is as follows: DVKVTQSSRYLVKRTGEKVFLECVQDMDHENMFWYRQDPGLGLRLIYFSYDVKMKEKGDIPEGYSVSREKKERFSLILESASTNQTSMYLCASSLTPGQGGGYEQYFGPGTRLTVT.

J is TRBJ1-2 and V is TRBV3-1; maybe TRBD1 (6 bases). The CDR3 covers 15 residues. Deletions cut 4 bases from V and 4 bases from J, with 16 bases between. CDR1 and CDR2 (germline): LGHDT, YNNKEL (reference sequence). The CDR3 DNA sequence: TGTGCCAGCAGCCCCAGGGGCCACCTTGGCTATGGCTACACCTTC. This gives the protein CASSPRGHLGYGYTF.

This clonotype has at least ten counts. J is TRBJ1-2 and V is TRBV12-3 or TRBV12-4, with a tentative D call TRBD1 (5 bases). With 6 bases removed from V and 4 bases from J, the gap between germline ends came to 24 bases. This CDR3 has 17 amino acids. CDR3 loop: CASRLSGGGRGGYGYTF. In DNA form, the CDR3 reads TGTGCCAGCAGACTTAGCGGCGGGGGACGAGGAGGCTATGGCTACACCTTC.

The sample holds a few counts of this clonotype. The chain is built from TRBV5-6 and TRBJ1-2; no clear D. Trimming took off 2 bases at V and 7 bases at J, with 6 bases between the two ends. Per the germline V gene, CDR1 is SGHDT and CDR2 is YYEEEE. The CDR3 totals 11 residues. CDR3 in DNA: TGTGCCAGCAGCTTTGATCGTGGCTACACCTTC. Amino acids: CASSFDRGYTF.

This clonotype was detected many times. The chain recombines TRBV3-1 with TRBJ1-4; D gene uncertain. Trimming cost V 3 bases and J 11 bases, with 10 bases left between them. This CDR3 has 12 amino acids. Germline CDR1 reads LGHDT; CDR2 reads YNNKEL (reference sequence). CDR3: CASSQRMGKLFF. CDR3 in DNA: TGTGCCAGCAGCCAGAGAATGGGGAAACTGTTTTTT.

The J gene is TRBJ1-5, the V gene TRBV6-2 or TRBV6-3; D possibly corresponds to TRBD1 (5 bases). CDR3 length: 17 amino acids. Deletions cut 2 bases from V and 3 bases from J, with 17 bases between. Germline CDR1 and CDR2: MNHEY and SVGEGT. The CDR3 DNA reads as TGTGCCAGCAGTTACGGTGAGGGGAGGGGAGTCAATCAGCCCCAGCATTTT. Translation: CASSYGEGRGVNQPQHF.

This clonotype was seen many times. V usage is TRBV28 and J usage is TRBJ1-2; no reliable D call. The CDR3 extends over 14 amino acids. V was shortened by 3 bases and J by 7 bases, with 15 bases between the two germline ends. In germline, CDR1 is MDHEN, CDR2 SYDVKM. For the CDR3, the DNA is TGTGCCAGCAGTTTGGACGGAGGCTGGACTGGCTACACCTTC. This encodes CASSLDGGWTGYTF.

There are many counts of this clonotype. The chain combines TRBV7-2 with TRBJ2-5; TRBD1 aligns across 9 bases. The V gene's germline CDR1 is SGHTA and CDR2 FQGNSA. The CDR3 is made up of 14 amino acids. V lost 0 bases to trimming and J lost 5 bases; unmatched junction nucleotides: 1. CDR3 in DNA: TGTGCCAGCAGCTTAGCACAGGGGGCCGAGACCCAGTACTTC. Translated, it gives CASSLAQGAETQYF.

This clonotype came up a few times. This chain joins TRBV5-4 and TRBJ1-1, with a weak D call TRBD1 (5 bases). Germline V lookup: CDR1 SGHNT, CDR2 YYREEE (reference sequence). Trimming removed 2 bases from V and 3 bases from J, with 11 bases in between. This CDR3 has 14 amino acids. The CDR3 protein is CASSLDSLHTEAFF. In DNA, the CDR3 is TGTGCCAGCAGCTTAGACAGTTTACACACTGAAGCTTTCTTT.

The chain couples TRBV14 to TRBJ2-7, with 11 bases lining up with TRBD2. Germline V gene data show CDR1 as SGHDN and CDR2 as FVKESK. The CDR3 extends over 15 amino acids. With 4 bases clipped from V and 2 bases from J, the junction kept 4 bases outside the gene matches. The CDR3 DNA is TGTGCCAGCAGCCGGACTAGCGGGCCTACCTACGAGCAGTACTTC. Its translation: CASSRTSGPTYEQYF.

The chain has TRBV7-2 and TRBJ2-4; 10 bases align to TRBD1. The CDR3 contains 15 residues. Losses at the gene ends were 4 bases for V and 5 bases for J; bases not matched to a gene: 5. CDR1 and CDR2 (germline): SGHTA, FQGNSA. The CDR3 DNA reads as TGTGCCAGCAGCTCCGGGACAGGGGACGAAAACATTCAGTACTTC. Translated, it gives CASSSGTGDENIQYF.

V usage is TRBV27 and J usage is TRBJ2-7; D could derive from TRBD1 or TRBD2 (5 bases each). There are 15 residues in the CDR3. Germline V gives CDR1 MNHEY, CDR2 SMNVEV (reference sequence). V lost 4 bases and J lost 2, with 15 bases in between. The CDR3 is CASSWGSGATYEQYF. Written as DNA, the CDR3 is TGTGCCAGCAGTTGGGGCTCCGGGGCCACCTACGAGCAGTACTTC.

This clonotype has just a few counts. This chain joins TRBV5-1 and TRBJ2-2; TRBD2 agrees at 7 bases. Trimming at V came to 4 bases and at J to 3 bases, leaving 6 bases not matched to a gene. Germline V lookup: CDR1 SGHRS, CDR2 YFSETQ. The CDR3 sequence is 15 residues long. The CDR3 protein is CASSISGLDTGELFF. The CDR3 coding sequence is TGCGCCAGCAGCATTAGCGGGTTAGACACCGGGGAGCTGTTTTTT.